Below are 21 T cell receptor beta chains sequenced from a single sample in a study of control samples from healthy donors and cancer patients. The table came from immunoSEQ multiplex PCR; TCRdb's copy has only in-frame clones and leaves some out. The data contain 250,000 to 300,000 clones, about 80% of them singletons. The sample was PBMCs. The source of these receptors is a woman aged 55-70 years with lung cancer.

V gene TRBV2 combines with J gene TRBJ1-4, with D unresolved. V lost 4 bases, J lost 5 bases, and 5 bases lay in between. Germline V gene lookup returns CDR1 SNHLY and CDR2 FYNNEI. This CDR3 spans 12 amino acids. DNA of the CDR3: TGTGCCAGCAGTGTAATAAATGAAAAACTGTTTTTT. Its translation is CASSVINEKLFF.

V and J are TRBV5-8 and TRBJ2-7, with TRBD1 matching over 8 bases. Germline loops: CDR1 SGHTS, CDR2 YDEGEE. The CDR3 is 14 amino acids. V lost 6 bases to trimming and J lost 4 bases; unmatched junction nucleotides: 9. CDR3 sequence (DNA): TGTGCCAGCACCCGGACAGGGATGTCATACGAGCAGTACTTC. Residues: CASTRTGMSYEQYF.

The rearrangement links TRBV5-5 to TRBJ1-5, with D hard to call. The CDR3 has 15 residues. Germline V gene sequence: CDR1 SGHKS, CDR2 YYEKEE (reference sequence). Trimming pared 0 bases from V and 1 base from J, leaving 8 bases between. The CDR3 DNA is TGTGCCAGCAGCTTGGGGTCGTGGAGCAATCAGCCCCAGCATTTT. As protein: CASSLGSWSNQPQHF.

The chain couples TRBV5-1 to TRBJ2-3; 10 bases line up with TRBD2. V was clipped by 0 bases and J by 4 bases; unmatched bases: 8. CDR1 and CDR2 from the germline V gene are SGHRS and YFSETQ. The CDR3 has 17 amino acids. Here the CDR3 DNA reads TGCGCCAGCAGCTTGGGTGCTCTAGCGGGAGCATCAGATACGCAGTATTTT. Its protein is CASSLGALAGASDTQYF.

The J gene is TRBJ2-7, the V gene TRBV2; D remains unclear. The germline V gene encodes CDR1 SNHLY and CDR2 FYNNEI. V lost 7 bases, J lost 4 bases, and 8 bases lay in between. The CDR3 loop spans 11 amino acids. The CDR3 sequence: CASTEEYEQYF. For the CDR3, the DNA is TGTGCCAGCACAGAGGAATACGAGCAGTACTTC.

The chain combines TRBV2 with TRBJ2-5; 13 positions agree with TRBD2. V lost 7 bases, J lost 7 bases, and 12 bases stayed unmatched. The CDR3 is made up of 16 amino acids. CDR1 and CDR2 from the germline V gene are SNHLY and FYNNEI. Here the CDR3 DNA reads TGTGCCAGCACTTCGCTTGGGACTAGCGGGACGCGGACCCAGTACTTC. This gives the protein CASTSLGTSGTRTQYF. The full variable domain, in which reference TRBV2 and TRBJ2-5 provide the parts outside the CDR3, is EPEVTQTPSHQVTQMGQEVILRCVPISNHLYFYWYRQILGQKVEFLVSFYNNEISEKSEIFDDQFSVERPDGSNFTLKIRSTKLEDSAMYFCASTSLGTSGTRTQYFGPGTRLLVL.

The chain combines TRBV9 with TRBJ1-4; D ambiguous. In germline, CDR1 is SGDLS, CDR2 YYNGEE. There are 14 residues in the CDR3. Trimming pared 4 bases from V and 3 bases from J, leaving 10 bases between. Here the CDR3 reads CASSLQASNEKLFF. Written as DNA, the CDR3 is TGTGCCAGCAGCCTTCAGGCCTCTAATGAAAAACTGTTTTTT.

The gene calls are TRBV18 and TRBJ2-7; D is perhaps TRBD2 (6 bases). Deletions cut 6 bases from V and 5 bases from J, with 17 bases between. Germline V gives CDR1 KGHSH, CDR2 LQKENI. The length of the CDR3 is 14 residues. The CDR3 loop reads CASSVSAGSNEQYF. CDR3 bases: TGTGCCAGCTCGGTCTCAGCGGGTTCGAACGAGCAGTACTTC.

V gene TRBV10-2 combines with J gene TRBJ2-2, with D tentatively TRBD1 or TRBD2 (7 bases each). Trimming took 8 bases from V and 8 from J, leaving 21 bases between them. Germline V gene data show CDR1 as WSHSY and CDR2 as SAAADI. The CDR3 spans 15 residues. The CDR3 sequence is CASLGQRDILGELFF. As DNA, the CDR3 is TGCGCCAGCCTGGGACAGCGGGATATCTTGGGGGAGCTGTTTTTT.

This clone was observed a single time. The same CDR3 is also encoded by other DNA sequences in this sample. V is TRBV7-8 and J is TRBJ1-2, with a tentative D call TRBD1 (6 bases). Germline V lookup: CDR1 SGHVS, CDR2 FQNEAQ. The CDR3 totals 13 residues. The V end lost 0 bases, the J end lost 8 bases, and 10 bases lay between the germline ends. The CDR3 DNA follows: TGTGCCAGCAGCTTAGCACAGGGCGGCGGCTACACCTTC. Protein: CASSLAQGGGYTF.

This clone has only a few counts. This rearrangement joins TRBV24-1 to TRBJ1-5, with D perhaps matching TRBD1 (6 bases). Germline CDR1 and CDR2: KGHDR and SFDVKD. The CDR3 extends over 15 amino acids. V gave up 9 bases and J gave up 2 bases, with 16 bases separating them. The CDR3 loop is CATQAGEGGNQPQHF. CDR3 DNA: TGTGCCACCCAAGCCGGGGAGGGGGGCAATCAGCCCCAGCATTTT.

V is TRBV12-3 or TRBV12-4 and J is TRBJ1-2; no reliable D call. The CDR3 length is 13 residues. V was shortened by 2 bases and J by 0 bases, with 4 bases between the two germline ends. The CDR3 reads CASSLSANYGYTF. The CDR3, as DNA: TGTGCCAGCAGTTTAAGTGCTAACTATGGCTACACCTTC.

DNA for the CDR3: TGTGCCAGCTCACCGAGGGATTCCGGGGAGCTGTTTTTT. This translates into CASSPRDSGELFF. V usage is TRBV18 and J usage is TRBJ2-2, with D maybe TRBD2 (5 bases). CDR3 length equals 13 residues. The V and J ends lost 3 bases and 6 bases respectively, with 8 bases between them. From germline, CDR1 is KGHSH and CDR2 LQKENI.

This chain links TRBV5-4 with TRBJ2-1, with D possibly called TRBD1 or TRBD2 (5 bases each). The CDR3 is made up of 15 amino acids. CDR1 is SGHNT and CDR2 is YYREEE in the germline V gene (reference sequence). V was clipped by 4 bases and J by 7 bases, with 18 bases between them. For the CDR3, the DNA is TGTGCCAGCAGCCCAGGGAGTTCCTTCGGGAATGAGCAGTTCTTC. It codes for CASSPGSSFGNEQFF.

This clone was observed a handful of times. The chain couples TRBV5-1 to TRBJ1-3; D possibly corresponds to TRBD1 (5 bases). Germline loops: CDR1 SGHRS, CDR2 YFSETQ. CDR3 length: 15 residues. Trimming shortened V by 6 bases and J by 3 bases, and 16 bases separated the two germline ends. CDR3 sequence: CASTYGAASGNTIYF. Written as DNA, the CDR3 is TGCGCCAGCACATATGGGGCAGCTAGTGGAAACACCATATATTTT. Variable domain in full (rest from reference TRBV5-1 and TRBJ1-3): KAGVTQTPRYLIKTRGQQVTLSCSPISGHRSVSWYQQTPGQGLQFLFEYFSETQRNKGNFPGRFSGRQFSNSRSEMNVSTLELGDSALYLCASTYGAASGNTIYFGEGSWLTVV.

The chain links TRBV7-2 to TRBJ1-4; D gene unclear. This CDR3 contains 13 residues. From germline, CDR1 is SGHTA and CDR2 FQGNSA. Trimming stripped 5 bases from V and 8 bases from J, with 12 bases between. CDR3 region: CASSRAVLEKLFF. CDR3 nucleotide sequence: TGTGCCAGCAGCCGGGCGGTACTCGAAAAACTGTTTTTT.

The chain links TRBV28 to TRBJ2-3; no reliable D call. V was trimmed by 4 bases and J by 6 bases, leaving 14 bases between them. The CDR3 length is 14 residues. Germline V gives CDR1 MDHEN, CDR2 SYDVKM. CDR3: CASSSGSSRDTQYF. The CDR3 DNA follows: TGTGCCAGCAGTTCCGGGTCTTCAAGGGATACGCAGTATTTT.

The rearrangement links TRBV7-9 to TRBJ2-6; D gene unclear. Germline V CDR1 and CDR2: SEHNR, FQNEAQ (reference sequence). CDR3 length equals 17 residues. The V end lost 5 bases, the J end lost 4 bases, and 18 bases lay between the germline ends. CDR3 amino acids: CASSQLVDLQGANVLTF. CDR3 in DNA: TGTGCCAGCAGCCAACTTGTGGATCTTCAGGGGGCCAACGTCCTGACTTTC.

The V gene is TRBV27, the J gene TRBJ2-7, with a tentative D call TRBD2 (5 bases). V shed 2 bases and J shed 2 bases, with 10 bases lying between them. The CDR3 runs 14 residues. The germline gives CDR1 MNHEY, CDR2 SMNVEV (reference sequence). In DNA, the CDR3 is TGTGCCAGCAGTTTAAGGGCGGGTCCCTACGAGCAGTACTTC. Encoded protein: CASSLRAGPYEQYF.

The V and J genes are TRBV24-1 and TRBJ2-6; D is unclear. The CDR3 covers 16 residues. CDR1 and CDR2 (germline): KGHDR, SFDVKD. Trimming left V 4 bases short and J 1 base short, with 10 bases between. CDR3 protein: CATSDADLSGANVLTF. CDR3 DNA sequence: TGTGCCACCAGTGACGCCGATTTGTCTGGGGCCAACGTCCTGACTTTC.

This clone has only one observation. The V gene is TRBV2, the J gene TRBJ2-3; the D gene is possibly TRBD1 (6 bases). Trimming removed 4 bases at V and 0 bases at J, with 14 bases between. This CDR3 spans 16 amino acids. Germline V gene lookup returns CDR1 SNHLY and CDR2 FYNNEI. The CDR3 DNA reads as TGTGCCAGCAGTGGGGGGCCAGGCACGAGCACAGATACGCAGTATTTT. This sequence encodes CASSGGPGTSTDTQYF.